This T cell receptor beta chain is from a study of regulatory T cells in long-lasting Graves disease. Germline V gene data show CDR1 as MNHEY and CDR2 as SVGEGT. V was trimmed by 2 bases and J by 0 bases, leaving 10 bases between them. The CDR3 loop spans 16 amino acids. Building the TCR beta libraries relied on iRepertoire HTBI primers, and CDR3 regions underwent Arm-PCR. MiXCR was run by TCRdb on the multiplex PCR reads, yielding one entry per CDR3 protein. The sample consists of over 450,000 distinct CDR3 sequences, 9.5% to 15% of them appearing once. Sample time point: newly diagnosed GD, antithyroid drugs for less than 3 months. Scientists built the TCR library using RNA that was extracted from PBMCs. The sample was also reused in another study, on T cells in Graves' hyperthyroidism and ophthalmopathy.

Sequences were derived from peripheral blood mononuclear cells (PBMCs), sampled at new diagnosis, from a patient treated with antithyroid drugs. This receptor was identified in a woman in her twenties or thirties with Graves disease. The chain has TRBV6-2 or TRBV6-3 and TRBJ1-4; D uncertain. The CDR3 sequence is CASSYPRSATNEKLFF. In DNA, the CDR3 is TGTGCCAGCAGTTACCCCAGATCCGCAACTAATGAAAAACTGTTTTTT.